This passage covers 28 T cell receptor beta chains from one sample sequenced in a study of vaccination effects on CD4 cells after COVID-19. These TCRs' antigens remain unknown. CD4+ T cells specific for antigen were expanded with viral peptide pools by the ViraFEST assay before sequencing. Following 10 days of culture, CD4+ T cells were isolated. Measured with immunoSEQ multiplex PCR; TCRdb has only the in-frame clones, and not every one. The sample lists about 20,000 clones, approximately 70% seen once, with about 17% in the top ten. Sequenced material: CD4+ T cells from PBMCs cultured with HCoV-229E spike peptides, taken before COVID-19 vaccination. These receptors came from a human donor who received a COVID-19 vaccine.

The CDR3 DNA reads TGTGCCAGCAGCTTGACGGCGGGGGCCACTAATGAAAAACTGTTTTTT. This gives the protein CASSLTAGATNEKLFF. The rearrangement links TRBV5-6 to TRBJ1-4, with a weak D call TRBD1 (6 bases). V was pared by 1 base and J by 2 bases, with 12 bases between. This CDR3 has 16 amino acids. Germline assignment: CDR1 SGHDT and CDR2 YYEEEE.

J is TRBJ1-3 and V is TRBV5-4; D uncertain. The germline V and J ends were trimmed by 2 bases and 4 bases, with 16 bases remaining between them. The CDR3 contains 16 residues. Germline CDR1 SGHNT, CDR2 YYREEE (reference sequence). This CDR3 is CASSFKNRSGGNTIYF. The CDR3, as DNA: TGTGCCAGCAGCTTCAAAAATCGGTCGGGAGGAAACACCATATATTTT. The whole variable domain, remainder taken from reference TRBV5-4 and TRBJ1-3, is ETGVTQSPTHLIKTRGQQVTLRCSSQSGHNTVSWYQQALGQGPQFIFQYYREEENGRGNFPPRFSGLQFPNYSSELNVNALELDDSALYLCASSFKNRSGGNTIYFGEGSWLTVV.

This clone was seen more than once but under ten times. This chain uses TRBV4-1 with TRBJ2-1; D gene ambiguous. CDR1 is MGHRA, CDR2 YSYEKL, per germline. This CDR3 is built from 14 residues. Deletions cut 3 bases from V and 8 bases from J, with 14 bases between. CDR3 region: CASSHYSSQYEQFF. CDR3 sequence (DNA): TGCGCCAGCAGCCACTATTCGTCTCAATATGAGCAGTTCTTC.

This clone has only a few counts. The chain has TRBV6-1 and TRBJ2-7; weak D call: TRBD2 (7 bases). The CDR3 has 15 amino acids. Germline CDR1 is MNHNS and CDR2 is SASEGT. V lost 2 bases and J 2 bases, leaving 13 bases between the germline ends. The CDR3 DNA reads as TGTGCCAGCAGTGAATTTGGGGGGGCCCCCTACGAGCAGTACTTC. This sequence encodes CASSEFGGAPYEQYF.

This clone was seen only a few times. The chain links TRBV18 to TRBJ1-6, with a weak D call TRBD1 (5 bases). Between the trimmed V and J ends, which lost 2 bases and 10 bases, there was a span of 12 bases. Germline V lookup: CDR1 KGHSH, CDR2 LQKENI. This CDR3 spans 14 amino acids. The CDR3 is CASSPGARESPLHF. The DNA for the CDR3 is TGTGCCAGCTCACCAGGGGCGCGGGAGTCACCCCTCCACTTT.

This clone was detected a few times. This rearrangement joins TRBV3-1 (or the pseudogene TRBV3-2) to TRBJ2-7; 10 bases map to TRBD1. CDR3 length: 16 residues. Germline-derived CDR1 and CDR2 are LGHDT and YNNKEL (reference sequence). Trimming cost V 1 base and J 6 bases; bases outside gene matches: 9. The CDR3 here is CASSQGGRTGGGEQYF. The CDR3 nucleotides are TGTGCCAGCAGCCAAGGAGGAAGGACAGGGGGAGGCGAGCAGTACTTC.

This clone is deemed medium-sized. The chain employs TRBV5-1 and TRBJ1-3; 12 bases map to TRBD1. With 1 base clipped from V and 6 bases from J, the junction kept 14 bases outside the gene matches. The length of the CDR3 is 19 residues. From germline, CDR1 is SGHRS and CDR2 YFSETQ. DNA of the CDR3: TGCGCCAGCAGCTTGACCACGCCGGGACAGGGGGCGCATTCAAACACCATATATTTT. Residues: CASSLTTPGQGAHSNTIYF.

The chain couples TRBV30 to TRBJ2-7, with TRBD2 as a possible D gene (6 bases). Germline V gives CDR1 GTSNPN, CDR2 SVGIG (reference sequence). This CDR3 has 14 amino acids. V gave up 1 base and J gave up 1 base, with 11 bases separating them. The CDR3 coding sequence is TGTGCCTGGAGTGGGGACTGGGAGTCCTACGAGCAGTACTTC. Translated, it gives CAWSGDWESYEQYF.

J is TRBJ1-1 and V is TRBV5-1; D remains unclear. V was pared by 0 bases and J by 1 base, with 10 bases between. The germline CDR1 and CDR2 sequences are SGHRS and YFSETQ. The CDR3 sequence is 15 residues long. The DNA of the CDR3 is TGCGCCAGCAGCTTGGTCGGGAAGTGGAACACTGAAGCTTTCTTT. This codes for CASSLVGKWNTEAFF.

This clone was picked up one time. The chain recombines TRBV25-1 with TRBJ2-3; D possibly corresponds to TRBD2 (5 bases). This CDR3 region has 13 residues. From germline, CDR1 is MGHDK and CDR2 SYGVNS. Trimming removed 10 bases at V and 1 base at J, with 12 bases between. The CDR3 spells CATFLAGTDTQYF. The CDR3 DNA reads TGTGCCACCTTCCTAGCCGGCACAGATACGCAGTATTTT.

The chain carries TRBV30 and TRBJ1-2, with D unresolved. The germline V gene encodes CDR1 GTSNPN and CDR2 SVGIG (reference sequence). With 0 bases removed from V and 6 bases from J, the gap between germline ends came to 20 bases. CDR3 size: 16 residues. CDR3 sequence reads: CAWSVRSYPLEDGYTF. In DNA, the CDR3 is TGTGCCTGGAGTGTTCGGTCCTACCCGCTTGAAGATGGCTACACCTTC.

To note about this clone: Additional DNA sequences in this sample encode the identical CDR3. V gene TRBV5-5 combines with J gene TRBJ2-5; TRBD1 matches at 9 bases. The germline V gene has CDR1 SGHKS and CDR2 YYEKEE (reference sequence). This CDR3 comprises 14 residues. J was trimmed by 2 bases and V by 4 bases; bases with no gene match: 3. The CDR3 loop is CASSPGQGQETQYF. Written as DNA, the CDR3 is TGTGCCAGCAGCCCCGGACAGGGGCAAGAGACCCAGTACTTC.

V and J are TRBV5-1 and TRBJ1-2; TRBD1 matches 11 bases. After removal of 3 bases from V and 10 bases from J, the junction contained 8 bases not matched to a gene. Germline V CDR1 and CDR2: SGHRS, YFSETQ. The CDR3 is made up of 14 amino acids. For the CDR3, the DNA is TGCGCCAGCAGCTCCGGGACAGGGGGACTCGACTACACCTTC. It specifies CASSSGTGGLDYTF.

The rearrangement links TRBV30 to TRBJ2-3; D not resolved. This CDR3 is 11 amino acids long. The germline V and J ends were trimmed by 0 bases and 14 bases, with 12 bases remaining between them. CDR1 and CDR2 from the germline V gene are GTSNPN and SVGIG (reference sequence). The CDR3 spells CAWSVGDQRYF. The CDR3 DNA follows: TGTGCCTGGAGTGTTGGGGATCAACGGTATTTT.

This chain uses TRBV19 with TRBJ2-7; D is perhaps TRBD1 (5 bases). The CDR3 length is 13 residues. V was cut by 5 bases and J by 4 bases, with 12 bases left in between. Germline V gives CDR1 LNHDA, CDR2 SQIVND (reference sequence). The CDR3 here is CASSRPGQYEQYF. The CDR3 coding sequence is TGTGCCAGTAGTCGGCCAGGGCAATACGAGCAGTACTTC.

V and J are TRBV7-6 and TRBJ2-2, with TRBD2 matching over 11 bases. The CDR3 length is 16 residues. The junction had 6 bases not matched to a gene; V was cut back by 5 bases and J by 4 bases. Germline values: CDR1 SGHVS, CDR2 FNYEAQ. CDR3 bases: TGTGCCAGCAGCCCAGGTGGGACTAGCGGCACCGGGGAGCTGTTTTTT. Amino acid sequence: CASSPGGTSGTGELFF.

The V and J genes are TRBV24-1 and TRBJ1-2, with D hard to call. The CDR3 runs to 13 residues. Trimming took off 5 bases at V and 4 bases at J, with 10 bases between the two ends. Per the germline V gene, CDR1 is KGHDR and CDR2 is SFDVKD. CDR3 sequence: CATSGNSFYGYTF. In DNA, the CDR3 is TGTGCCACCAGTGGGAACTCTTTCTATGGCTACACCTTC.

The V call is TRBV6-5, the J call TRBJ2-3, with D perhaps TRBD1 (5 bases). This CDR3 contains 14 residues. The germline CDR1 and CDR2 sequences are MNHEY and SVGAGI. V was pared by 4 bases and J by 2 bases, with 10 bases between. This chain's CDR3 is CASSSQGFTDTQYF. CDR3 coding DNA: TGTGCCAGCAGTTCGCAGGGCTTCACAGATACGCAGTATTTT.

On this clone: The final CDR3 position lacks the conserved phenylalanine or tryptophan, pointing to a likely read error. No DNA is shown, since the ends of the CDR3 on it are uncertain; the CDR3 is the one TCRdb lists. The chain links TRBV9 to TRBJ2-7; TRBD2 reflects the table's D call only, with no check against the DNA. Counting both end residues, the CDR3 totals 12 amino acids. Germline V lookup: CDR1 SGDLS, CDR2 YYNGEE. The CDR3 loop reads CASSVVAGGPDG.

The gene calls are TRBV6-1 and TRBJ1-1, with TRBD1 matching over 7 bases. The CDR3 spans 14 residues. Germline values: CDR1 MNHNS, CDR2 SASEGT. V shed 1 base, J shed 9 bases, and the junction held 8 bases outside the gene matches. This chain's CDR3 is CASSEGRSGGKAFF. As DNA, the CDR3 is TGTGCCAGCAGTGAAGGGAGATCAGGGGGGAAAGCTTTCTTT.

This sequence joins TRBV6-1 and TRBJ1-6, with 8 bases that match TRBD1. The CDR3 sequence is 16 residues long. The V gene end was trimmed by 1 base and the J gene end by 7 bases; junction bases not matched to a gene: 6. Germline-derived CDR1 and CDR2 are MNHNS and SASEGT. The CDR3 is CASSEVRQGANSPLHF. DNA for the CDR3: TGTGCCAGCAGTGAAGTACGGCAGGGGGCCAATTCACCCCTCCACTTT.

The rearrangement joins TRBV9 to TRBJ2-7; 10 positions agree with TRBD2. V was clipped by 0 bases and J by 4 bases; unmatched bases: 10. The germline V gene encodes CDR1 SGDLS and CDR2 YYNGEE. This CDR3 has 17 amino acids. This chain's CDR3 is CASSVGASGRNVYEQYF. In DNA form, the CDR3 reads TGTGCCAGCAGCGTAGGGGCTAGCGGGAGAAACGTTTACGAGCAGTACTTC. Drawing the rest from reference TRBV9 and TRBJ2-7, the complete variable domain is DSGVTQTPKHLITATGQRVTLRCSPRSGDLSVYWYQQSLDQGLQFLIQYYNGEERAKGNILERFSAQQFPDLHSELNLSSLELGDSALYFCASSVGASGRNVYEQYFGPGTRLTVT.

The chain uses TRBV11-2 and TRBJ2-1; D could derive from TRBD1 or TRBD2 (6 bases each). Trimming pared 8 bases from V and 4 bases from J, leaving 12 bases between. The CDR3 covers 13 residues. Per the germline V gene, CDR1 is SGHAT and CDR2 is FQNNGV. CDR3 sequence reads: CASGLQGYNEQFF. The CDR3 nucleotides read TGTGCCAGCGGACTACAGGGTTACAATGAGCAGTTCTTC.

This chain links TRBV10-1 with TRBJ1-2, with a possible D match to TRBD1 (5 bases). Germline CDR1 reads WNHNN; CDR2 reads SYGVQD (reference sequence). V was pared by 6 bases and J by 2 bases, with 10 bases between. The CDR3 contains 13 residues. The CDR3 DNA is TGCGCCAGCAGCTGGGACGGCAACTATGGCTACACCTTC. Encoded protein: CASSWDGNYGYTF.

The rearrangement links TRBV6-5 to TRBJ2-6; D gene uncertain. The CDR3 covers 13 residues. Germline loops: CDR1 MNHEY, CDR2 SVGAGI. V lost 6 bases and J lost 0, with 3 bases in between. CDR3 residues: CASRDSGANVLTF. CDR3 nucleotide sequence: TGTGCCAGCAGGGACTCTGGGGCCAACGTCCTGACTTTC.

This sequence joins TRBV10-1 and TRBJ2-3, with 9 bases that match TRBD1. The germline V gene has CDR1 WNHNN and CDR2 SYGVQD (reference sequence). V trimming: 6 bases; J trimming: 4 bases; junction bases outside the gene matches: 5. The CDR3 contains 14 residues. The CDR3 bases are TGCGCCAGCAGGGACGGACAGGGGTCAGATACGCAGTATTTT. The encoded protein is CASRDGQGSDTQYF.

This clone has more than one count but fewer than ten. The genes are TRBV7-9 and TRBJ1-2; 7 bases match TRBD1. Germline V gene lookup returns CDR1 SEHNR and CDR2 FQNEAQ (reference sequence). This CDR3 has 15 amino acids. The J segment lost 3 bases and the V segment lost 5 bases, leaving 9 bases of the junction unmatched. The DNA of the CDR3 is TGTGCCAGCAGCCCAGAACAGGGGCGCTACTATGGCTACACCTTC. It translates to CASSPEQGRYYGYTF.

The rearrangement links TRBV7-2 to TRBJ2-2, with D uncertain. The germline V and J ends were trimmed by 2 bases and 3 bases, with 10 bases remaining between them. Germline V gene sequence: CDR1 SGHTA, CDR2 FQGNSA. CDR3 size: 15 residues. The CDR3 sequence is CASSLMTGYTGELFF. In DNA form, the CDR3 reads TGTGCCAGCAGCTTAATGACTGGTTACACCGGGGAGCTGTTTTTT.